This T cell receptor (beta chain) stems from a study of cytomegalovirus exposure and HLA in healthy donors. The PCR used 60 Vbeta and 13 Jbeta primers. TCRdb's table, derived via immunoSEQ multiplex PCR, lists solely in-frame clones and lacks some. The sample has around 140,000 clones, around 78% seen once; the top ten hold about 1.8%. The CDR3 spans 15 residues. Germline CDR1 and CDR2: SEHNR and FQNEAQ (reference sequence). V lost 5 bases and J 2 bases, leaving 15 bases between the germline ends. This receptor was obtained from a female donor in good health and CMV-seropositive. J is TRBJ1-1 and V is TRBV7-9; D is perhaps TRBD1 (6 bases). Sequencing was carried out using PBMCs. The CDR3 loop reads CASSSYRVGNTEAFF. The CDR3 region has the DNA TGTGCCAGCAGCAGCTACAGGGTAGGAAACACTGAAGCTTTCTTT.